This T cell receptor (beta chain) is drawn from a study of response to subunit inactivated influenza vaccine. Findings and caveats of the study: It was suggested by the authors that few new T cells are recruited by each seasonal influenza vaccination.

V lost 0 bases to trimming and J lost 5 bases, with 7 bases between them. Germline CDR1 is SQVTM and CDR2 is ANQGSEA. There are 12 residues in the CDR3. TCRdb redid the calling of the RT-PCR reads with MiXCR, one entry per CDR3 protein. The table lists approximately 530,000 distinct CDR3 sequences, 13% of them singletons. This clonotype was observed at least ten times. The antigen remains unidentified. The TCR originated in a man aged 50-60 years who received an inactivated influenza vaccine. The V gene is TRBV29-1, the J gene TRBJ2-5, with D possibly being TRBD1 (5 bases). The sample consisted of PBMCs from blood, taken more than 35 days after vaccination. The CDR3 here is CSVEDRDETQYF. In nucleotides, the CDR3 is TGCAGCGTTGAAGACAGGGATGAGACCCAGTACTTC.